A single T cell receptor (beta chain) is shown here with its context. The ends were cut back, 2 bases at V and 1 base at J, with 10 bases in the middle. The CDR3 extends over 15 amino acids. The germline gives CDR1 MNHEY, CDR2 SVGAGI. Profiled with immunoSEQ multiplex PCR; TCRdb holds only in-frame clones, not every one. The repertoire has about 2,500,000 clones, just over 90% of them found once; the top ten carry over 0.12%. The sample is drawn from a study of shared clonotypes between healthy human individuals. The clonotype was recovered from a man aged 18 to 30 in good health. The sample was naive CD4+ T cells sorted from blood. Subset indicated: CD45RA+ positively selected. The chain is built from TRBV6-5 and TRBJ2-3, with a tentative D call TRBD2 (5 bases). CDR3 nucleotide sequence: TGTGCCAGCAGTTACAGAGGGCTTGGCACAGATACGCAGTATTTT. It yields the protein CASSYRGLGTDTQYF.